The clone carrying this TCR beta chain was recorded many times. This record comes from a study of beta chain features in type 1 diabetes. Expressed TCRB transcripts were sequenced after all isolated RNA was converted to cDNA. TCRdb keeps only in-frame clones here, not all; method: immunoSEQ multiplex PCR. The top ten hold approximately 4% of the sample, which has around 250,000 clones, less than 35% seen once. V was cut by 2 bases and J by 7 bases, with 11 bases left in between. This CDR3 spans 13 amino acids. Germline V CDR1 and CDR2: KGHSH, LQKENI. The receptor comes from a man under 40 in good health. Sequencing used central memory CD4+ T cells from blood. The chain uses TRBV18 and TRBJ1-1; D unclear. The CDR3 protein is CASSPYTVGEAFF. The CDR3 region has the DNA TGTGCCAGCTCACCATACACAGTGGGTGAAGCTTTCTTT.